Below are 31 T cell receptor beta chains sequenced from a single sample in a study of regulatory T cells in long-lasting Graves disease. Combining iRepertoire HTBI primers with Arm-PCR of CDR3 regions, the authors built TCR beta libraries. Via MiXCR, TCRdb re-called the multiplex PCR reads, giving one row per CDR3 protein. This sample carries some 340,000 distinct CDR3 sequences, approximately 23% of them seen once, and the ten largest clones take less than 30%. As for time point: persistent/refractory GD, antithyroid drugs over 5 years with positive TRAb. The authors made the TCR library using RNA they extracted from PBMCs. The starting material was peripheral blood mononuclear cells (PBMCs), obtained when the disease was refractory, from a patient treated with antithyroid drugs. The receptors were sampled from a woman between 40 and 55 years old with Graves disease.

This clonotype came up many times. In nucleotides, the CDR3 is TGTGCCAGTAACCAAGCCGAGAGGAACACCGGGGAGCTGTTTTTT. This gives the protein CASNQAERNTGELFF. The gene calls are TRBV11-2 and TRBJ2-2; no firm D call. Germline CDR1 reads SGHAT; CDR2 reads FQNNGV. The CDR3 loop spans 15 amino acids. V was clipped by 9 bases and J by 1 base, with 15 bases between them.

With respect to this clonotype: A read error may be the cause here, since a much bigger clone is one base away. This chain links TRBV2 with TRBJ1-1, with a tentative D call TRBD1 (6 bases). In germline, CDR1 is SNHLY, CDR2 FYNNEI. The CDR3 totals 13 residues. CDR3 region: CASSFGGLSETFF. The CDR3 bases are TGTGCCAGCAGCTTCGGGGGGCTTAGTGAAACTTTCTTT.

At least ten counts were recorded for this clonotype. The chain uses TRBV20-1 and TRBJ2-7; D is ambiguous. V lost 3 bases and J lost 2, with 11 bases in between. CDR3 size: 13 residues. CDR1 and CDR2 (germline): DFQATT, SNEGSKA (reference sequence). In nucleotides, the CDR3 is TGCAGTGCTAGGTGGGCTGGACCCTACGAGCAGTACTTC. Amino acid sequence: CSARWAGPYEQYF.

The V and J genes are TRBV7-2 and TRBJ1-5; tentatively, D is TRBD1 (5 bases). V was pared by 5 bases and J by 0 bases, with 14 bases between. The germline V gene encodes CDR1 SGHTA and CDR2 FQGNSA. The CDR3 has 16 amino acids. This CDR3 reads CASSTGGGVSNQPQHF. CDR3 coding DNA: TGTGCCAGCAGCACCGGTGGGGGAGTTAGCAATCAGCCCCAGCATTTT.

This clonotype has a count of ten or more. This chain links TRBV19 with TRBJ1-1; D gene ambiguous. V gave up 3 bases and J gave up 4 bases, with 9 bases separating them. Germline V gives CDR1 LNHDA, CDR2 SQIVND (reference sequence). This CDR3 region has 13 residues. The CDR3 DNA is TGTGCCAGTAGTATTGGAGGAGGCACTGAAGCTTTCTTT. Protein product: CASSIGGGTEAFF. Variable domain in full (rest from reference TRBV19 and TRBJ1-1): DGGITQSPKYLFRKEGQNVTLSCEQNLNHDAMYWYRQDPGQGLRLIYYSQIVNDFQKGDIAEGYSVSREKKESFPLTVTSAQKNPTAFYLCASSIGGGTEAFFGQGTRLTVV.

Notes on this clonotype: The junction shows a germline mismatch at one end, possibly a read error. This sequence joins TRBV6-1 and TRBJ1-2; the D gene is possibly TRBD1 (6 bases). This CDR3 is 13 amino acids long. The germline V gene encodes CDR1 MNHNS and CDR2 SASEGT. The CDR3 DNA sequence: TGTGCCAGCACCAAACAGGGTAACGATGGCTACACCTTC. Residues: CASTKQGNDGYTF.

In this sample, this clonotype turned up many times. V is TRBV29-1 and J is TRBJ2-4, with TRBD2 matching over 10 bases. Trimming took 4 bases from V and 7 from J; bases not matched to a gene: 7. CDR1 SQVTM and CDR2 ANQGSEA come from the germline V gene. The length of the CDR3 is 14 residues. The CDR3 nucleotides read TGCAGCGTTGCGTCGAGCGGGGGGGGGAACATTCAGTACTTC. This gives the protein CSVASSGGGNIQYF.

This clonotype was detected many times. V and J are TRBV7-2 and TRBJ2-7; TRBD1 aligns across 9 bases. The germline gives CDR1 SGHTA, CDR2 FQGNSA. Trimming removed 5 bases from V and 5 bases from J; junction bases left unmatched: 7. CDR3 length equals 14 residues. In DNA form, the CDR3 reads TGTGCCAGCAGCCCCGGGACAGGGCGGGACGAGCAGTACTTC. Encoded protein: CASSPGTGRDEQYF.

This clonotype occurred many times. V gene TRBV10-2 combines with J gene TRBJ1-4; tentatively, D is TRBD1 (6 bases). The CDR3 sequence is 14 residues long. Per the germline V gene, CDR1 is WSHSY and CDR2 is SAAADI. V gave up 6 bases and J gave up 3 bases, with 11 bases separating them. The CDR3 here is CASRGQFSNEKLFF. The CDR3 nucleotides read TGCGCCAGCAGAGGACAGTTTTCTAATGAAAAACTGTTTTTT.

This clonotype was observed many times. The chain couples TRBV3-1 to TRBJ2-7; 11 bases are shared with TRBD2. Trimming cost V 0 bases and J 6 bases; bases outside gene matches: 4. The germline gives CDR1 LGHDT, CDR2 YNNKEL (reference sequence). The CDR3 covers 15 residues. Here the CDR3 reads CASSQDPLAGGEQYF. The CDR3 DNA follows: TGTGCCAGCAGCCAAGATCCGCTAGCGGGAGGCGAGCAGTACTTC.

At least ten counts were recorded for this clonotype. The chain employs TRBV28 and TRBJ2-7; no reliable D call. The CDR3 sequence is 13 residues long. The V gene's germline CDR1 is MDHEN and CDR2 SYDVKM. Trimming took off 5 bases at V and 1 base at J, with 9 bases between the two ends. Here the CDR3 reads CASSMAESYEQYF. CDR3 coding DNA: TGTGCCAGCAGTATGGCGGAGTCCTACGAGCAGTACTTC. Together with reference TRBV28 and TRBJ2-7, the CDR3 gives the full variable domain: DVKVTQSSRYLVKRTGEKVFLECVQDMDHENMFWYRQDPGLGLRLIYFSYDVKMKEKGDIPEGYSVSREKKERFSLILESASTNQTSMYLCASSMAESYEQYFGPGTRLTVT.

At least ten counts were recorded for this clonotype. The CDR3 DNA is TGTGCCAGCGGGTTGGAAAAGTACTTC. This encodes CASGLEKYF. The genes are TRBV28 and TRBJ2-7; unclear D gene. V dropped 8 bases and J dropped 11 bases, with 10 bases sitting between them. Germline CDR1 reads MDHEN; CDR2 reads SYDVKM. This CDR3 has 9 residues.

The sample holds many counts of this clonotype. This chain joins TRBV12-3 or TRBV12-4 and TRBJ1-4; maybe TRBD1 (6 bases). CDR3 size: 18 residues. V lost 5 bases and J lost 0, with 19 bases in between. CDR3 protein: CASSPTTGLWTTNEKLFF. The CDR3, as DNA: TGTGCCAGCAGTCCGACAACAGGGCTTTGGACAACTAATGAAAAACTGTTTTTT.

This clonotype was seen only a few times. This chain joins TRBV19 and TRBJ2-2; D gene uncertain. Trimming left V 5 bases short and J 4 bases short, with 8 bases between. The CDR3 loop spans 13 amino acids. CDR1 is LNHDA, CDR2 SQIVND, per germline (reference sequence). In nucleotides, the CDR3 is TGTGCCAGTAGTGAGGACGGCACCGGGGAGCTGTTTTTT. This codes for CASSEDGTGELFF.

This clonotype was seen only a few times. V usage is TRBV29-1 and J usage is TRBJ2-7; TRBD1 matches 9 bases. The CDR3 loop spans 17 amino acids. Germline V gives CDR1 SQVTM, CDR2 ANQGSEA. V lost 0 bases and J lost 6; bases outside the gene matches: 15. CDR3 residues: CSVEDLRQGQGVSEQYF. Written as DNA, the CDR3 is TGCAGCGTTGAAGATCTTCGTCAGGGACAGGGAGTCTCCGAGCAGTACTTC.

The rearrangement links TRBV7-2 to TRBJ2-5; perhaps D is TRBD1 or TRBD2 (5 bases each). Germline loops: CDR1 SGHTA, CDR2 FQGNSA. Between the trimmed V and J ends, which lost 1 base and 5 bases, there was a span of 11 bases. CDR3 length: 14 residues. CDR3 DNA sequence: TGTGCCAGCAGCTTAGATGGGGGTCGGGAGACCCAGTACTTC. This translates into CASSLDGGRETQYF. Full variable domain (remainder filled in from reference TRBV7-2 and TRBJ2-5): GAGVSQSPSNKVTEKGKDVELRCDPISGHTALYWYRQSLGQGLEFLIYFQGNSAPDKSGLPSDRFSAERTGGSVSTLTIQRTQQEDSAVYLCASSLDGGRETQYFGPGTRLLVL.

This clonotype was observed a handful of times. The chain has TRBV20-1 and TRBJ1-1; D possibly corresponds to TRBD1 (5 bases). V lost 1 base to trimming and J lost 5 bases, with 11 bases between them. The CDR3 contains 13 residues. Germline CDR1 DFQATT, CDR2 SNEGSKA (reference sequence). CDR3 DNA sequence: TGCAGTGCTAGAGTGGGGGGTGGTACTGAAGCTTTCTTT. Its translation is CSARVGGGTEAFF.

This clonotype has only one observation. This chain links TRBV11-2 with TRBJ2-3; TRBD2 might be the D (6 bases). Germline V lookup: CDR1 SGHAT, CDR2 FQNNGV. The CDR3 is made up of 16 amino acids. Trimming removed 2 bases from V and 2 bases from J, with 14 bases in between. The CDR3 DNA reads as TGTGCCAGCAGCTTACAGACGGGACTCCTCACAGATACGCAGTATTTT. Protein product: CASSLQTGLLTDTQYF. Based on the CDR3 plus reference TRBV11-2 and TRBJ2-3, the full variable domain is EAGVAQSPRYKIIEKRQSVAFWCNPISGHATLYWYQQILGQGPKLLIQFQNNGVVDDSQLPKDRFSAERLKGVDSTLKIQPAKLEDSAVYLCASSLQTGLLTDTQYFGPGTRLTVL.

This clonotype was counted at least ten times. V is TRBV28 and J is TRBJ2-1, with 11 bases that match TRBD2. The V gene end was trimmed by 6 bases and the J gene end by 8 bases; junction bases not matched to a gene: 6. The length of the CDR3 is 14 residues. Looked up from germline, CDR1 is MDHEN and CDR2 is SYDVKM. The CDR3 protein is CASSTSGSGHEQFF. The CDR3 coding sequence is TGTGCCAGCAGCACTAGCGGGAGCGGCCATGAGCAGTTCTTC.

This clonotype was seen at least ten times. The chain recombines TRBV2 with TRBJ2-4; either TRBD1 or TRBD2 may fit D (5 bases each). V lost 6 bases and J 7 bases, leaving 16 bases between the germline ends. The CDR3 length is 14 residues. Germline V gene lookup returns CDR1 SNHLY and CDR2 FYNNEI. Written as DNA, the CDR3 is TGTGCCAGCAGAACCGGGGCGGATGGGAACATTCAGTACTTC. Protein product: CASRTGADGNIQYF.

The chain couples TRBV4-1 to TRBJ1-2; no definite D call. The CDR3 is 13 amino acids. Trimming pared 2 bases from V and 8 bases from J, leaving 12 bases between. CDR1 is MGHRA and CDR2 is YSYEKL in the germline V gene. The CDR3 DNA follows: TGCGCCAGCAGCCAACTTCCTCCGGGGGGCTACACCTTC. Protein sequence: CASSQLPPGGYTF.

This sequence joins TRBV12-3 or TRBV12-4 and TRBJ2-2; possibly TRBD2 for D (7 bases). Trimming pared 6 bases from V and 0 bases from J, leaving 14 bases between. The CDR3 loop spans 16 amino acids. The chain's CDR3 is CASSGPGGSNTGELFF. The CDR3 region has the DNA TGTGCCAGCAGCGGACCGGGGGGCTCGAACACCGGGGAGCTGTTTTTT.

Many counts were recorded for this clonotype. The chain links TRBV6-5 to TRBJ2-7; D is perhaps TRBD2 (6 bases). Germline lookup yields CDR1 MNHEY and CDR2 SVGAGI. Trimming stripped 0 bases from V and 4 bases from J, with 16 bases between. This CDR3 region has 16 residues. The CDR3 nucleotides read TGTGCCAGCAGTTACTCGCTGAGGGACGGAGGGTACGAGCAGTACTTC. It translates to CASSYSLRDGGYEQYF.

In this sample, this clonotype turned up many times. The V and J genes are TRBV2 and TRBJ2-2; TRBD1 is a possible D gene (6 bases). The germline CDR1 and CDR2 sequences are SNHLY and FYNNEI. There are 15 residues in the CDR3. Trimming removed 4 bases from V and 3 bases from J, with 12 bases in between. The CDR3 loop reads CASSVMTGHTGELFF. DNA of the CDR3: TGTGCCAGCAGTGTTATGACAGGACACACCGGGGAGCTGTTTTTT.

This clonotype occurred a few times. The CDR3 region has the DNA TGTGCCAGCAGCGTAGATTCGGCGGGATTGTACTACGAGCAGTACTTC. It yields the protein CASSVDSAGLYYEQYF. The chain has TRBV9 and TRBJ2-7, with TRBD2 as a possible D gene (6 bases). The germline gives CDR1 SGDLS, CDR2 YYNGEE. The CDR3 contains 16 residues. The V end was cut by 0 bases, the J end by 3 bases, with 16 bases between.

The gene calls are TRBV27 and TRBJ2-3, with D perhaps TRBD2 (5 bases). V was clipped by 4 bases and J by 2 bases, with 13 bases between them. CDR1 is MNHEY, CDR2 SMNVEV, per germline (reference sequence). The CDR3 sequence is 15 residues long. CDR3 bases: TGTGCCAGCAGTTCCGGGGTCGGTTACACAGATACGCAGTATTTT. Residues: CASSSGVGYTDTQYF.

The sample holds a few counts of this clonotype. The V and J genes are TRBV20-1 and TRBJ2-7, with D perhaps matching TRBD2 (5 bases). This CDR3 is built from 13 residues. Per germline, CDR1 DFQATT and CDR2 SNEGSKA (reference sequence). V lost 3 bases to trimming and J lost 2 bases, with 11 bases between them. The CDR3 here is CSASGGLTYEQYF. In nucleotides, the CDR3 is TGCAGTGCTAGTGGCGGGTTAACCTACGAGCAGTACTTC.

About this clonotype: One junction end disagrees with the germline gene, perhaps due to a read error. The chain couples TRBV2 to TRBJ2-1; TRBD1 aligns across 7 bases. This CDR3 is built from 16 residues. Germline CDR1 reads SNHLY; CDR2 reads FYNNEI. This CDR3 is CANSSEGTDLYNEQFF. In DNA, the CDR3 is TGTGCCAACAGTTCAGAGGGGACAGATTTGTACAATGAGCAGTTCTTC.

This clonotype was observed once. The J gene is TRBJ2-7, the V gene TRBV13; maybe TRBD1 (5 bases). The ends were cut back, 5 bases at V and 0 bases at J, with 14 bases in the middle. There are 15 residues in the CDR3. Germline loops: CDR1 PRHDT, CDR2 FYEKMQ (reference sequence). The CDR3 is CASSKIGAGSYEQYF. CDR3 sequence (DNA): TGTGCCAGCAGCAAAATTGGGGCAGGCTCCTACGAGCAGTACTTC.

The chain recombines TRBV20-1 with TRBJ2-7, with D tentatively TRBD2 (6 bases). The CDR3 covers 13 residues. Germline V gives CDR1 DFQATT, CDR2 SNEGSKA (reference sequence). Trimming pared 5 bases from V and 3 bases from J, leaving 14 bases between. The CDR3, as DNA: TGCAGTGCTCCCCCTAGCGCGGGCTACGAGCAGTACTTC. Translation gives CSAPPSAGYEQYF.

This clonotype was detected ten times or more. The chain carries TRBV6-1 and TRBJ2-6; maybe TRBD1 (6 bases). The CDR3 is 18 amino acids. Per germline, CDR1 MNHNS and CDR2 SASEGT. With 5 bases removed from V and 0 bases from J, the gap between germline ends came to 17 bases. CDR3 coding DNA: TGTGCCAGCAGTCGAAACAGGGCCTCTTACTCTGGGGCCAACGTCCTGACTTTC. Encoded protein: CASSRNRASYSGANVLTF.